This TCR beta chain appears in the sequencing data of a study of T cell responses to AZD1222 COVID-19 vaccine. The germline gives CDR1 MDHEN, CDR2 SYDVKM. CDR3 size: 14 residues. V shed 2 bases and J shed 6 bases, with 10 bases lying between them. Libraries were prepared by immunoSEQ multiplex PCR; TCRdb keeps only in-frame clonotypes and omits some of them. The sample holds about 82,000 clones, 83% seen once. General study results and limits: Baseline testing showed seropositivity in only six AZD1222 recipients.

About this clone: As yet, its antigen is unknown.

The V and J genes are TRBV28 and TRBJ1-4, with D perhaps TRBD1 (5 bases). Material: peripheral blood, obtained 28 days after the second AZD1222 dose. The origin of this receptor is an adult who received the AZD1222 COVID-19 vaccine. In DNA, the CDR3 is TGTGCCAGCAGTTTAACAGGCAACCATGAAAAACTGTTTTTT. Translation gives CASSLTGNHEKLFF.